A single TCR beta chain is shown here with its context. Its antigen specificity is not known. No clone much larger than this one lies a single base away; base qualities are absent. The sample comes from a study of T cell repertoires in cytomegalovirus infection (dated by TCRdb to the late 2010s). Context from the whole study: Because public TCR beta signatures pointed to carriage of CMV infection together with the matching HLA type, the HLA type of each donor mattered for the analysis.

Overall study results and their limits: In both this cohort and an independent cohort of some 380 donors, the cumulative frequency of public TCR beta family members distinguished carriers of CMV infection plus the relevant HLA type. The ex vivo response was dominated by HLA-C-restricted CMV-specific TCR beta clonotypes, and the single most frequent clonotype in two of eight donors was supplied by these HLA-C-restricted clonotypes.

Sequenced using an Illumina HiSeq 1500. TCRdb itself trimmed the public reads at Q25 with fastp, ran MiXCR and retained productive beta chains. Entries are consolidated by CDR3 protein sequence, retaining the most common genes and DNA. For this sample the table gives about 310,000 distinct CDR3 sequences, of which about a sixth were detected only once. The ten largest clones take up about 12% of the sample. V sheds 3 bases and J sheds 4 bases, leaving 13 bases between their ends. From the germline V gene (reference sequence), CDR1 is DFQATT and CDR2 is SNEGSKA. The CDR3 holds 14 amino acids from the cysteine to the phenylalanine. The kept DNA is CDR3 alone, 42 bases in frame from the first base.

This clonotype originated in a human donor in good health (CMV status not recorded). Some clones in this sample may be carry-over from other donors' samples. Here the chain combines TRBV20-1 and TRBJ1-5; TRBD1 could be the D gene, as 6 bases match. The sample was PBMCs. The CDR3 protein: CSARGGGFNQPQHF. The base sequence is TGCAGTGCTAGGGGGGGCGGATTTAATCAGCCCCAGCATTTT.